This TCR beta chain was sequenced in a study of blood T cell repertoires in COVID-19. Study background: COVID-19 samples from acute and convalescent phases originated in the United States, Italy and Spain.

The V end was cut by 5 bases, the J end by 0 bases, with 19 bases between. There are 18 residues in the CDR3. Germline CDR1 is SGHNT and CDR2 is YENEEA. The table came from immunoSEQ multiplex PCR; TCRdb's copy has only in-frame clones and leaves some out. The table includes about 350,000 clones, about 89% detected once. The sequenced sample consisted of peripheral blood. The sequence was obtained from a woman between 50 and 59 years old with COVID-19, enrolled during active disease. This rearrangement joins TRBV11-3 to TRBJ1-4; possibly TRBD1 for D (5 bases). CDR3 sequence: CASSPRRDGSSTNEKLFF. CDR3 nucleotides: TGTGCCAGCAGCCCCCGGAGGGACGGGTCTTCAACTAATGAAAAACTGTTTTTT.